The rows below give T cell receptor beta chains drawn from one sample of a study of blood T cell repertoires in COVID-19. Here immunoSEQ multiplex PCR was the method, and the copy in TCRdb shows in-frame clones only, minus some. Of 250,000 to 350,000 clones listed, 85% were seen once; the top ten hold 2% to 3%. Input material: PBMCs or T cells enriched from blood (not recorded which). The source is a woman in her forties or fifties who had recovered from COVID-19. CDR3s include the opening cysteine and the closing phenylalanine or tryptophan. The order of the fields is clone size, D gene, J gene, V gene, CDR3 DNA, CDR3 protein. D genes are given only for firm matches. A row's size may be missing; if present it is once, few, many or a size class.

size: .; D: TRBD1; J: TRBJ2-7; V: TRBV6-6; DNA: TGTGCCAGCTTAAAGGGGGCAGGGAATGACGAGCAGTACTTC; CDR3: CASLKGAGNDEQYF
size: .; D: TRBD1; J: TRBJ2-3; V: TRBV9; DNA: TGTGCCAGCAGCGGGACAGGGCCCGGAACAGATACGCAGTATTTT; CDR3: CASSGTGPGTDTQYF
size: .; D: .; J: TRBJ1-1; V: TRBV7-9; DNA: TGTGCCAGCAGCGTAACAGGGTATTACACTGAAGCTTTCTTT; CDR3: CASSVTGYYTEAFF
size: few; D: TRBD2; J: TRBJ2-7; V: TRBV7-9; DNA: TGTGCCAGCAGCCCCATCCGCGGGAGTCCCTACGAGCAGTACTTC; CDR3: CASSPIRGSPYEQYF
size: .; D: .; J: TRBJ2-2; V: TRBV11-2; DNA: TGTGCCGTCCCTGCCAGGGTATTGGGGACCGGGGAGCTGTTTTTT; CDR3: CAVPARVLGTGELFF
size: .; D: .; J: TRBJ1-6; V: TRBV21-1; DNA: TGTGCCAGCAGCAAAGAAGGTAAGGGGTTGTGTTCACCCCTCCACTTT; CDR3: CASSKEGKGLCSPLHF
size: .; D: TRBD1; J: TRBJ1-5; V: TRBV6-5; DNA: TGTGCCAGCATGAGAGGACAGGGGGTCTATCAGCCCCAGCATTTT; CDR3: CASMRGQGVYQPQHF
size: once; D: .; J: TRBJ1-4; V: TRBV27; DNA: TGTGCCAGCAGTTTTCGTTCTGGGGGCGCAAAACTGTTTTTT; CDR3: CASSFRSGGAKLFF
size: .; D: .; J: TRBJ1-1; V: TRBV11-3; DNA: TGTGCCAGCAGCTTAGATGACAGAAGTGAAGCTTTCTTT; CDR3: CASSLDDRSEAFF
size: .; D: .; J: TRBJ1-2; V: TRBV11-3; DNA: TGTGCCAGCAGCATTAGTTTATCACAGGTCTGGGACTATGGCTACACCTTC; CDR3: CASSISLSQVWDYGYTF
size: .; D: .; J: TRBJ2-2; V: TRBV5-6; DNA: TGTGCCAGCAGCATGCCGGGAATCACCGGGGAGCTGTTTTTT; CDR3: CASSMPGITGELFF
size: .; D: TRBD1; J: TRBJ1-2; V: TRBV18; DNA: TGTGCCAGCTCGCCGAAACGGACAGGGGACGGTGGCTACACCTTC; CDR3: CASSPKRTGDGGYTF
size: few; D: TRBD2; J: TRBJ2-5; V: TRBV9; DNA: TGTGCCAGCAGCGTAGGCCAGCCTAGCGGGACCCAAGAGACCCAGTACTTC; CDR3: CASSVGQPSGTQETQYF
size: .; D: TRBD1; J: TRBJ1-4; V: TRBV5-6; DNA: TGTGCCAGCAGCCGAGGGGGGCTCGACAGGGAAGGTGAAAAACTGTTTTTT; CDR3: CASSRGGLDREGEKLFF
size: few; D: .; J: TRBJ1-3; V: TRBV12-3/TRBV12-4; DNA: TGTGCCAGCAGTCACTCTGGAAACACCATATATTTT; CDR3: CASSHSGNTIYF
size: .; D: .; J: TRBJ1-2; V: TRBV6-5; DNA: TGTGCCAGCTCACTAGACACTAACTATGGCTACACCTTC; CDR3: CASSLDTNYGYTF
size: .; D: TRBD2; J: TRBJ2-5; V: TRBV7-2; DNA: TGTGCCAGCAGCCCTAGCGGGGACACCCAGTACTTC; CDR3: CASSPSGDTQYF
size: once; D: .; J: TRBJ1-5; V: TRBV2; DNA: TGTGCCAGCAGTGGAGACAGTTATAGCAATCAGCCCCAGCATTTT; CDR3: CASSGDSYSNQPQHF
size: .; D: TRBD1; J: TRBJ1-5; V: TRBV9; DNA: TGTGCCAGCAGCCCGGGACAGGGCCCCCAGCCCCAGCATTTT; CDR3: CASSPGQGPQPQHF
size: .; D: TRBD1; J: TRBJ1-6; V: TRBV5-5; DNA: TGTGCCAGCAGCGGGGACAGGGGGTACTATAATTCACCCCTCCACTTT; CDR3: CASSGDRGYYNSPLHF
size: .; D: TRBD1; J: TRBJ1-4; V: TRBV2; DNA: TGTGCCAGCAGCAGGGACAGGGCTAATGAAAAACTGTTTTTT; CDR3: CASSRDRANEKLFF
size: .; D: .; J: TRBJ2-7; V: TRBV3-1/TRBV3-2; DNA: TGTGCCAGCAGCCAAGTAGGGAGCGAGCAGTACTTC; CDR3: CASSQVGSEQYF
size: .; D: .; J: TRBJ2-1; V: TRBV5-4; DNA: TGTGCCAGCAGCTTGGCGGGGGATATCTACAATGAGCAGTTCTTC; CDR3: CASSLAGDIYNEQFF
size: .; D: .; J: TRBJ1-2; V: TRBV12-3/TRBV12-4; DNA: TGTGCCAGCAGTTTAGCGGGGGGTGGAGGCTACACCTTC; CDR3: CASSLAGGGGYTF
size: few; D: .; J: TRBJ2-7; V: TRBV5-1; DNA: TGCGCCAGCAGCTCCTCCCCGGGGTTCGACGAGCAGTACTTC; CDR3: CASSSSPGFDEQYF
size: .; D: TRBD2; J: TRBJ2-7; V: TRBV4-1; DNA: TGCGCCAGCGGTAGCGGGGGCCCCTACGAGCAGTACTTC; CDR3: CASGSGGPYEQYF
size: once; D: TRBD1; J: TRBJ1-4; V: TRBV5-1; DNA: TGCGCCAGCAGCTCGGGGGACAGGGAGGGTGAAAAACTGTTTTTT; CDR3: CASSSGDREGEKLFF
size: .; D: .; J: TRBJ2-2; V: TRBV5-1; DNA: TGCGCCAGCAGCCCCGGGGGTCAGAACACCGGGGAGCTGTTTTTT; CDR3: CASSPGGQNTGELFF
size: .; D: TRBD1; J: TRBJ1-6; V: TRBV28; DNA: TGTGCCAGCAGTTGGAGTTCAGGGGGCAATTCACCCCTCCACTTT; CDR3: CASSWSSGGNSPLHF
size: .; D: TRBD1; J: TRBJ2-2; V: TRBV5-8; DNA: TGTGCCAGCAGCTCCCCCCCCGGGACTGGACAGGGGAACACCGGGGAGCTGTTTTTT; CDR3: CASSSPPGTGQGNTGELFF
size: .; D: .; J: TRBJ1-5; V: TRBV18; DNA: TGTGCCAGCTCCAGGGGACCGGAGGATCAGCCCCAGCATTTT; CDR3: CASSRGPEDQPQHF
size: .; D: .; J: TRBJ2-1; V: TRBV27; DNA: TGTGCCAGCAGTTTATCGACGGCAGGGGTCACCGCCAGGCAGTTCTTC; CDR3: CASSLSTAGVTARQFF